The 6 T cell receptor beta chains given below trace back to one sample, sequenced in a study of technical replicates of blood from several donors. Data came from immunoSEQ multiplex PCR; TCRdb stores just in-frame clones and leaves some out. The data show more than 90,000 clones, approximately 95% seen once. Source material: T cells isolated from PBMCs. These TCRs come from a human donor in good health.

The chain couples TRBV7-3 to TRBJ1-1; the D gene is possibly TRBD1 (6 bases). The CDR3 is made up of 16 amino acids. CDR1 and CDR2 (germline): SGHTA, FQGTGA. Trimming shortened V by 1 base and J by 4 bases, and 16 bases separated the two germline ends. DNA of the CDR3: TGTGCCAGCAGCTTAAAGCGGGGGGCGGAGGCCACTGAAGCTTTCTTT. Amino acids: CASSLKRGAEATEAFF. Full variable domain (missing parts from reference TRBV7-3 and TRBJ1-1): GAGVSQTPSNKVTEKGKYVELRCDPISGHTALYWYRQSLGQGPEFLIYFQGTGAADDSGLPNDRFFAVRPEGSVSTLKIQRTERGDSAVYLCASSLKRGAEATEAFFGQGTRLTVV.

The chain is built from TRBV7-3 and TRBJ2-1, with D possibly matching TRBD2 (5 bases). V lost 0 bases to trimming and J lost 10 bases, with 16 bases between them. There are 15 residues in the CDR3. Germline V gene lookup returns CDR1 SGHTA and CDR2 FQGTGA. CDR3 in amino acids: CASSLTDSLSGEQFF. In DNA form, the CDR3 reads TGTGCCAGCAGCTTAACGGACTCCCTTAGTGGGGAGCAGTTCTTC.

This chain joins TRBV5-4 and TRBJ2-1; 10 nucleotides align to TRBD1. The J segment lost 5 bases and the V segment lost 2 bases, leaving 4 bases of the junction unmatched. This CDR3 region has 15 residues. The germline gives CDR1 SGHNT, CDR2 YYREEE (reference sequence). CDR3 sequence: CASSFPGTGDNEQFF. The CDR3 coding sequence is TGTGCCAGCAGCTTCCCCGGGACAGGGGACAATGAGCAGTTCTTC.

The J gene is TRBJ1-5, the V gene TRBV5-1, with 9 bases aligning to TRBD1. Germline lookup yields CDR1 SGHRS and CDR2 YFSETQ. The J segment lost 2 bases and the V segment lost 6 bases, leaving 18 bases of the junction unmatched. This CDR3 spans 19 amino acids. In DNA form, the CDR3 reads TGCGCCAGCACCCGAGGACAGGGGTGTATACAGTGGGGCAATCAGCCCCAGCATTTT. Residues: CASTRGQGCIQWGNQPQHF.

This chain joins TRBV7-3 and TRBJ2-7, with TRBD2 matching 12 bases. The ends lost 5 bases at V and 0 bases at J; junction bases unmatched: 2. The CDR3 sequence is 15 residues long. Germline V gives CDR1 SGHTA, CDR2 FQGTGA. CDR3 sequence reads: CASSQTSGSSYEQYF. The CDR3 bases are TGTGCCAGCAGCCAGACTAGCGGGAGCTCCTACGAGCAGTACTTC. Full variable domain (missing parts from reference TRBV7-3 and TRBJ2-7): GAGVSQTPSNKVTEKGKYVELRCDPISGHTALYWYRQSLGQGPEFLIYFQGTGAADDSGLPNDRFFAVRPEGSVSTLKIQRTERGDSAVYLCASSQTSGSSYEQYFGPGTRLTVT.

Only a few counts were recorded for this clone. CDR3 residues: CAWRDGGTEAFF. The CDR3, as DNA: TGTGCCTGGAGGGACGGAGGGACTGAAGCTTTCTTT. V is TRBV30 and J is TRBJ1-1; D not certain. The CDR3 has 12 amino acids. CDR1 GTSNPN and CDR2 SVGIG come from the germline V gene (reference sequence). The germline V and J ends were trimmed by 3 bases and 5 bases, with 10 bases remaining between them.